The rows below give T cell receptor beta chains drawn from one sample of a study of radiotherapy plus CTLA-4 blockade in lung cancer. Method: immunoSEQ multiplex PCR; TCRdb's copy keeps in-frame clones and lacks some. The repertoire consists of 65,000 to 85,000 clones, with more than 70% occurring once and the leading ten covering roughly 15%. Sequencing used peripheral blood, obtained from a patient treated with radiotherapy plus ipilimumab. Receptors were obtained from a human donor with non-small cell lung cancer whose response to radiotherapy plus ipilimumab could not be evaluated. Some clones in this sample may be carry-over from other donors' samples. Each CDR3 is given with its conserved first and last residue. The D gene is left open where the match is weak. Clone size is given for some rows only: seen once, a few or many times, or a class if the clone is expanded.

TRBJ2-7 TRBV20-1 - - TGCAGTGCTAGGGACTTCTACGAGCAGTACTTC CSARDFYEQYF
TRBJ1-1 TRBV6-1 - - TGTGCCAGCAGTCTGCAGGGTAGGACTGAAGCTTTCTTT CASSLQGRTEAFF
TRBJ2-3 TRBV5-1 - TRBD1 TGCGCCAGCAGCTTGGACAGGGGTGGGAGCACAGATACGCAGTATTTT CASSLDRGGSTDTQYF
TRBJ2-3 TRBV6-1 - - TGTGCCAGCAGTGAACTGGTCAGGGCTTTCACGGACACGCAGTATTTT CASSELVRAFTDTQYF
TRBJ2-7 TRBV14 - TRBD1 TGTGCCAGCAAAGGACAGGGACTCTACGAGCAGTACTTC CASKGQGLYEQYF
TRBJ2-7 TRBV30 - - TGTGCCTGGAGGCCCCCCGGGACAACCTACGAGCAGTACTTC CAWRPPGTTYEQYF
TRBJ2-3 TRBV5-1 - - TGCGCCAGCAGCTTGATGGGGGCAACAGATACGCAGTATTTT CASSLMGATDTQYF
TRBJ2-7 TRBV5-1 - TRBD2 TGCGCCAGCAGCCCCGTAGCGGGGGGGGCCTACGAGCAGTACTTC CASSPVAGGAYEQYF
TRBJ1-2 TRBV19 - - TGTGCCAGTAGTGGGTGGCCCGGGAAATCGCTTGGCTACACCTTC CASSGWPGKSLGYTF
TRBJ2-7 TRBV5-1 - - TGCGCCAGCAGCATTGGTGGCCAGAGGGTAGAGCAGTACTTC CASSIGGQRVEQYF
TRBJ2-3 TRBV19 - TRBD1 TGTGCCAGCACGACAGGGGATACGCAGTATTTT CASTTGDTQYF
TRBJ1-2 TRBV5-4 - - TGTGCCAGCAGCTGGCCGGACAACGCTAACTATGGCTACACCTTC CASSWPDNANYGYTF
TRBJ2-3 TRBV2 - - TGTGCCAGCAGTCTGGACAGTAAGATCACAGATACGCAGTATTTT CASSLDSKITDTQYF
TRBJ1-1 TRBV9 once - TGTGCCAGCAGCGTGGAGGGTGGTCCGAACGGGAACACTGAAGCTTTCTTT CASSVEGGPNGNTEAFF
TRBJ1-1 TRBV27 - - TGTGCCAGCAGTTTATTTCAGGGCACCACTGAAGCTTTCTTT CASSLFQGTTEAFF
TRBJ1-2 TRBV5-5 - TRBD1 TGTGCCAGCAGCTTGGCGGCAGGGGGCGTCTATGGCTACACCTTC CASSLAAGGVYGYTF